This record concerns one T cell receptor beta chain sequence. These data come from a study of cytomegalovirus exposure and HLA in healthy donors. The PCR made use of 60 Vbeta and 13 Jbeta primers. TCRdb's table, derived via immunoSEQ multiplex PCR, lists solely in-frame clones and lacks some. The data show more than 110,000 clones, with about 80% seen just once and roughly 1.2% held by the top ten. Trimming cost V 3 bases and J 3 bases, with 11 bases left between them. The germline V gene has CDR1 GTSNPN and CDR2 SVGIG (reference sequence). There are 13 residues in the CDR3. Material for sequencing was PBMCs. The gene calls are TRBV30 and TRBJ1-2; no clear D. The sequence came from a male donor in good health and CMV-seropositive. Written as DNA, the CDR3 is TGTGCCTGGAGAATCTCGGTAGACTATGGCTACACCTTC. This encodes CAWRISVDYGYTF.